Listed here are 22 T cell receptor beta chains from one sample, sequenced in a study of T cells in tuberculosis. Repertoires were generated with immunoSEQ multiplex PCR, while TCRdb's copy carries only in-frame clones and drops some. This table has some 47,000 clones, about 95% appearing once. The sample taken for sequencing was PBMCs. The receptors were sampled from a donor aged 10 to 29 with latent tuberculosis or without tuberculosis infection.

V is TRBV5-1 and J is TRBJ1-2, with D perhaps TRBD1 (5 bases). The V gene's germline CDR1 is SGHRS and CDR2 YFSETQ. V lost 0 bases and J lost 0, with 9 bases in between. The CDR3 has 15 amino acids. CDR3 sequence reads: CASSLVGGANYGYTF. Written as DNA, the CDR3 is TGCGCCAGCAGCTTGGTGGGGGGAGCTAACTATGGCTACACCTTC.

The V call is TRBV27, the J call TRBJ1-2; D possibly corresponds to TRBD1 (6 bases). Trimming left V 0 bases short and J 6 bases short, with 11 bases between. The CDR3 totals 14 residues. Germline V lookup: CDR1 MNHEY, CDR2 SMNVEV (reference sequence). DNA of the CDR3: TGTGCCAGCAGTTTATCCCTGGCAGGGGATGGCTACACCTTC. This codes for CASSLSLAGDGYTF.

The CDR3 DNA reads as TGTGCCAGCAGCGGCTTGTATCACTACGAGCAGTACTTC. Protein product: CASSGLYHYEQYF. The V and J genes are TRBV11-2 and TRBJ2-7, with D uncertain. The ends were cut back, 5 bases at V and 3 bases at J, with 11 bases in the middle. CDR3 size: 13 residues. Germline V gives CDR1 SGHAT, CDR2 FQNNGV.

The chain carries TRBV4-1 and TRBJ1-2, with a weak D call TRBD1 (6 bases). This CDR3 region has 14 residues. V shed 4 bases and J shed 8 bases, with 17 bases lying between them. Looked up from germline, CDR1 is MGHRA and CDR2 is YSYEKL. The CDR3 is CASSPEGGAGGYTF. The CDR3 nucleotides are TGCGCCAGCAGCCCCGAGGGGGGGGCGGGAGGCTACACCTTC.

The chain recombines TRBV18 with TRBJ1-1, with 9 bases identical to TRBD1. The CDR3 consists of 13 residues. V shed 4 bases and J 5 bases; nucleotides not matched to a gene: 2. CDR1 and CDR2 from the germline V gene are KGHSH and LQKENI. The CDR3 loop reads CASSRGQGTEAFF. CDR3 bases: TGTGCCAGCTCACGGGGACAGGGAACTGAAGCTTTCTTT.

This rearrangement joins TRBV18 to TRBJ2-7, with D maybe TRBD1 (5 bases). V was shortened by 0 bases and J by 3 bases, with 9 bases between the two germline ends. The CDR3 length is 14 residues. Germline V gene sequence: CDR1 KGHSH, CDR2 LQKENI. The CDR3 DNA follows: TGTGCCAGCTCACCACCACAGGAATACTACGAGCAGTACTTC. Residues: CASSPPQEYYEQYF. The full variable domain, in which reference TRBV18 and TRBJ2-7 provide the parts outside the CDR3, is NAGVMQNPRHLVRRRGQEARLRCSPMKGHSHVYWYRQLPEEGLKFMVYLQKENIIDESGMPKERFSAEFPKEGPSILRIQQVVRGDSAAYFCASSPPQEYYEQYFGPGTRLTVT.

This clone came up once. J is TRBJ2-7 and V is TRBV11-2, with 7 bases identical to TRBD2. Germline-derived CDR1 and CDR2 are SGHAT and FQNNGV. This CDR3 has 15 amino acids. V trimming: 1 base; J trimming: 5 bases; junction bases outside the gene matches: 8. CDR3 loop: CASSLGRTSTDEQYF. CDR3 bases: TGTGCCAGCAGCTTAGGTCGGACTAGTACGGACGAGCAGTACTTC.

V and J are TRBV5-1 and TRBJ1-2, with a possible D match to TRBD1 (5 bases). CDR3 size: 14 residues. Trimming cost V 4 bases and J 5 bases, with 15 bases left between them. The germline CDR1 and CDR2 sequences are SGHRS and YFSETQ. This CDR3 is CASSVTAGPYGYTF. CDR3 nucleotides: TGCGCCAGCAGCGTGACAGCCGGGCCATATGGCTACACCTTC. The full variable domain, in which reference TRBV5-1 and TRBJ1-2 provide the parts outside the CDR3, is KAGVTQTPRYLIKTRGQQVTLSCSPISGHRSVSWYQQTPGQGLQFLFEYFSETQRNKGNFPGRFSGRQFSNSRSEMNVSTLELGDSALYLCASSVTAGPYGYTFGSGTRLTVV.

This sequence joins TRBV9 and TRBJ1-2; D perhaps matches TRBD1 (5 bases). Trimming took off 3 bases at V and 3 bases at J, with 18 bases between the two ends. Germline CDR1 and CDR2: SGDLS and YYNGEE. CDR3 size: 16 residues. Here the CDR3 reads CASSAPSTEIYYGYTF. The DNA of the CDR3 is TGTGCCAGCAGCGCCCCCTCGACAGAAATCTACTATGGCTACACCTTC.

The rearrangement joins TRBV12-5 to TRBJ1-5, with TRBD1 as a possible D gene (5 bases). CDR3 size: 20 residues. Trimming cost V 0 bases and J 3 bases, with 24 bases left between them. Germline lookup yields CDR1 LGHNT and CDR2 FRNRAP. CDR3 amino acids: CASGLVRGRVSVKDNQPQHF. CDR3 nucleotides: TGTGCTAGTGGTTTGGTACGTGGCAGGGTGAGCGTTAAGGACAATCAGCCCCAGCATTTT. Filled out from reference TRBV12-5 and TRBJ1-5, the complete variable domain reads DARVTQTPRHKVTEMGQEVTMRCQPILGHNTVFWYRQTMMQGLELLAYFRNRAPLDDSGMPKDRFSAEMPDATLATLKIQPSEPRDSAVYFCASGLVRGRVSVKDNQPQHFGDGTRLSIL.

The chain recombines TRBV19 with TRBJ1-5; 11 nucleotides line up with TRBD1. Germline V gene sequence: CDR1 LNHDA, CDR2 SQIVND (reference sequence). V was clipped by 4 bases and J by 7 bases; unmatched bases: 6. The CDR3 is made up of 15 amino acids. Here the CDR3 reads CASSTDRGRRQPQHF. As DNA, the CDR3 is TGTGCCAGTAGTACGGACAGGGGGCGCAGACAGCCCCAGCATTTT.

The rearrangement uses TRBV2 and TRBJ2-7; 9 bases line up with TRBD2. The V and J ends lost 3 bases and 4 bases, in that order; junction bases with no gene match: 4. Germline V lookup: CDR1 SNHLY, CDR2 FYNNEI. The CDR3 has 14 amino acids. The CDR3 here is CASSDRAGGYEQYF. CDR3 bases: TGTGCCAGCAGTGACCGGGCGGGAGGGTACGAGCAGTACTTC.

CDR3 DNA sequence: TGTGCCAGTAGTATAAGAGGGCACGGTAGCACAGATACGCAGTATTTT. Translation gives CASSIRGHGSTDTQYF. This chain joins TRBV19 and TRBJ2-3; maybe TRBD2 (5 bases). With 2 bases removed from V and 0 bases from J, the gap between germline ends came to 12 bases. Germline V gives CDR1 LNHDA, CDR2 SQIVND (reference sequence). The CDR3 runs to 16 residues.

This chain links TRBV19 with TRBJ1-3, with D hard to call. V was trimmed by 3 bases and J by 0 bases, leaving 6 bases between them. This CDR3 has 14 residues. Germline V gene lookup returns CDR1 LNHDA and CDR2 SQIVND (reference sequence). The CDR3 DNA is TGTGCCAGTAGTATCGGGAGCTCTGGAAACACCATATATTTT. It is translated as CASSIGSSGNTIYF.

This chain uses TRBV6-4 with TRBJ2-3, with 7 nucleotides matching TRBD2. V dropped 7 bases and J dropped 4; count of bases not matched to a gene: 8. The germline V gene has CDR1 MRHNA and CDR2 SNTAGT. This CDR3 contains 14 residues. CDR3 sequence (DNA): TGTGCCAGCAAGGCGGGAGAAGAGGCAGATACGCAGTATTTT. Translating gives CASKAGEEADTQYF.

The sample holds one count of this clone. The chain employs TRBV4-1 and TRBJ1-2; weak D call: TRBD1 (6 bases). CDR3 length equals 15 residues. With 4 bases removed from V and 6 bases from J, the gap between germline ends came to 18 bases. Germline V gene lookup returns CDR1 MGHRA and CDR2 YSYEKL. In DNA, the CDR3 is TGCGCCAGCAGCCCCGGCCTCGGGGGGGCAAATGGCTACACCTTC. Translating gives CASSPGLGGANGYTF.

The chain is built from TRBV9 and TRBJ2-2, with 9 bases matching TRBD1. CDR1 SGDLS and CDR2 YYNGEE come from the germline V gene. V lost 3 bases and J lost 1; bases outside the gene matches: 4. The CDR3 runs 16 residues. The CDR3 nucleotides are TGTGCCAGCAGCGCACAGGGGGCCTTGAACACCGGGGAGCTGTTTTTT. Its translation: CASSAQGALNTGELFF.

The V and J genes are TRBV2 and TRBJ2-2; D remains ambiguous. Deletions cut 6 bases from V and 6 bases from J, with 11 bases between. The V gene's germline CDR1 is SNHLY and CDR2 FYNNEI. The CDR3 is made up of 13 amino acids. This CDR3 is CASRTNSPGELFF. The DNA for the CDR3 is TGTGCCAGCAGGACCAACAGTCCCGGGGAGCTGTTTTTT.

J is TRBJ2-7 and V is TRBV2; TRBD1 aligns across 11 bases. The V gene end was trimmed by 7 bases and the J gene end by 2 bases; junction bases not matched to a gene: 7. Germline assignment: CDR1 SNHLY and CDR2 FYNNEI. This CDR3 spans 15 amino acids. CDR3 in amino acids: CASKAVGQGAYEQYF. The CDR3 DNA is TGTGCCAGCAAAGCGGTGGGACAGGGGGCCTACGAGCAGTACTTC.

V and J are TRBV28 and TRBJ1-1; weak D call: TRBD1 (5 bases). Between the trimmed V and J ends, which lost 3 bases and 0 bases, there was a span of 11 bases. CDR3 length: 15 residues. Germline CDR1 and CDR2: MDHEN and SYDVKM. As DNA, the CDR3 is TGTGCCAGCAGTTTGGGGGGAATCATGAACACTGAAGCTTTCTTT. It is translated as CASSLGGIMNTEAFF.

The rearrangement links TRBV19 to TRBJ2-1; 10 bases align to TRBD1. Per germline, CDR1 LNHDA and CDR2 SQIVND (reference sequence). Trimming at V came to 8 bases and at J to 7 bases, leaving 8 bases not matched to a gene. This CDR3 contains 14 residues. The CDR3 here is CASRWTGGVNEQFF. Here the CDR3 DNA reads TGTGCCAGTCGTTGGACAGGGGGAGTAAATGAGCAGTTCTTC.

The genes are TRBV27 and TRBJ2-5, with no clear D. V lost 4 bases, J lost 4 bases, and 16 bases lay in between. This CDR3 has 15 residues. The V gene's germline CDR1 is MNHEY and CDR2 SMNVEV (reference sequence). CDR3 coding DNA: TGTGCCAGCAGTTATATCCCCCCGACGGGAGAGACCCAGTACTTC. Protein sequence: CASSYIPPTGETQYF.